This is a list of T cell receptor beta chains from one sample in a study of blood T cell repertoires in COVID-19. Only in-frame clones appear in the TCRdb table, and some are missing; sequencing was by immunoSEQ multiplex PCR. The repertoire holds approximately 120,000 clones, with approximately 86% as singletons. Specimen: peripheral blood. These receptors came from a woman between 45 and 65 years old who had recovered from COVID-19. Each CDR3 is given with its conserved first and last residue. The D gene is left open where the match is weak. Expanded clones are given a class, and other clones once, few, many or no size at all.

d_call	clone_size	v_call	j_call	cdr3_aa	cdr3_nt
TRBD2	NA	TRBV7-3	TRBJ2-3	CASSLLGLAGDTQYF	TGTGCCAGCAGCTTACTGGGACTAGCGGGAGATACGCAGTATTTT
NA	NA	TRBV3-1/TRBV3-2	TRBJ1-1	CASSPYGIQAALEAFF	TGTGCCAGCAGCCCTTACGGGATCCAGGCGGCCCTGGAAGCTTTCTTT
TRBD2	NA	TRBV6-5	TRBJ2-1	CASSYSGSSYNEQFF	TGTGCCAGCAGTTACAGCGGGAGCTCCTACAATGAGCAGTTCTTC
NA	NA	TRBV20-1	TRBJ2-3	CSASGGGGTDTQYF	TGCAGTGCTAGTGGCGGGGGCGGCACAGATACGCAGTATTTT
TRBD2	NA	TRBV4-1	TRBJ2-1	CASSSAVWRLAGYEQFF	TGCGCCAGCAGCTCCGCGGTTTGGAGACTAGCGGGGTATGAGCAGTTCTTC
NA	NA	TRBV5-4	TRBJ2-2	CASSLAGRLNTGELFF	TGTGCCAGCAGCTTGGCTGGCAGGCTGAACACCGGGGAGCTGTTTTTT
TRBD2	NA	TRBV5-1	TRBJ2-3	CASSLWGGGATDTQYF	TGCGCCAGCAGCTTATGGGGCGGGGGGGCCACAGATACGCAGTATTTT
NA	NA	TRBV19	TRBJ1-5	CASSINVRGPSNQPQHF	TGTGCCAGTAGTATAAACGTTAGGGGCCCGAGCAATCAGCCCCAGCATTTT
NA	NA	TRBV29-1	TRBJ1-2	CSVALSGADYGYTF	TGCAGCGTTGCCCTTAGCGGGGCGGACTATGGCTACACCTTC
NA	NA	TRBV5-8	TRBJ2-7	CASSLDLDSYEQYF	TGTGCCAGCAGCTTGGATCTGGACAGCTACGAGCAGTACTTC
NA	once	TRBV7-9	TRBJ2-2	CASSLVQGPLTGELFF	TGTGCCAGCAGCTTAGTACAGGGACCCCTCACCGGGGAGCTGTTTTTT
NA	NA	TRBV7-8	TRBJ1-2	CASRGATDYGYTF	TGTGCCAGCAGGGGCGCTACGGACTATGGCTACACCTTC
TRBD2	NA	TRBV3-1/TRBV3-2	TRBJ2-1	CASSQDGLAGGLNNEQFF	TGTGCCAGCAGCCAAGATGGGCTAGCGGGAGGATTGAACAATGAGCAGTTCTTC
NA	NA	TRBV6-5	TRBJ2-5	CASSSNPQGRETQYF	TGTGCCAGCAGCTCAAATCCACAGGGAAGAGAGACCCAGTACTTC
TRBD1	NA	TRBV11-3	TRBJ1-1	CASSMRTGANTEAFF	TGTGCCAGCAGCATGAGGACAGGGGCGAACACTGAAGCTTTCTTT
NA	NA	TRBV19	TRBJ2-1	CASKRQASYNEQFF	TGTGCCAGTAAAAGGCAGGCCTCCTACAATGAGCAGTTCTTC
TRBD1	NA	TRBV7-8	TRBJ1-5	CASSLGEVTGGQPQHF	TGTGCCAGCAGCTTAGGAGAGGTTACAGGGGGACAGCCCCAGCATTTT
TRBD2	NA	TRBV19	TRBJ2-2	CASSAGGVELFF	TGTGCCAGTAGTGCGGGGGGGGTGGAGCTGTTTTTT
NA	NA	TRBV19	TRBJ2-2	CASGKVRGPDTGELFF	TGTGCCAGTGGTAAGGTGCGGGGCCCAGACACCGGGGAGCTGTTTTTT
TRBD2	NA	TRBV7-2	TRBJ2-3	CASSLRLAGGSTDTQYF	TGTGCCAGCAGCTTAAGGCTAGCGGGAGGAAGCACAGATACGCAGTATTTT
TRBD2	NA	TRBV15	TRBJ2-7	CATSRDSGTSLSKQYF	TGTGCCACCAGCAGAGATAGCGGGACTAGCCTTAGTAAGCAGTACTTC
TRBD2	NA	TRBV4-2	TRBJ2-2	CASSQENLAETTGELFF	TGTGCCAGCAGCCAAGAGAACCTAGCGGAAACAACCGGGGAGCTGTTTTTT
NA	NA	TRBV30	TRBJ2-5	CAWGAGGAKTQYF	TGTGCCTGGGGGGCTGGGGGCGCGAAGACCCAGTACTTC
TRBD2	NA	TRBV5-4	TRBJ2-1	CASSLATSGRIEQFF	TGTGCCAGCAGCTTGGCGACTAGCGGGAGGATTGAGCAGTTCTTC
TRBD1	NA	TRBV30	TRBJ1-4	CAWSPLGQGLNEKLFF	TGTGCCTGGAGTCCTCTCGGACAGGGACTTAATGAAAAACTGTTTTTT
NA	NA	TRBV13	TRBJ2-3	CASSLGASTDTQYF	TGTGCCAGCAGCTTAGGGGCCTCCACAGATACGCAGTATTTT
NA	few	TRBV29-1	TRBJ2-3	CSVVPSRSTDTQYF	TGCAGCGTTGTCCCTAGTAGGAGCACAGATACGCAGTATTTT
NA	NA	TRBV5-1	TRBJ1-6	CASSALGGDNSPLHF	TGCGCCAGCAGCGCCTTGGGGGGGGATAATTCACCCCTCCACTTT
NA	few	TRBV18	TRBJ1-1	CASSPTGTGLNTEAFF	TGTGCCAGCTCCCCCACAGGAACAGGGCTAAACACTGAAGCTTTCTTT
TRBD2	NA	TRBV29-1	TRBJ2-7	CSAEAPGGEQYF	TGCAGCGCCGAGGCCCCGGGGGGGGAGCAGTACTTC
TRBD2	NA	TRBV6-5	TRBJ2-3	CASNIGGGSTDTQYF	TGTGCCAGCAATATTGGCGGGGGGAGCACAGATACGCAGTATTTT
NA	once	TRBV11-2	TRBJ2-7	CASSLDLVRYEQYF	TGTGCCAGCAGCTTAGATCTAGTAAGGTACGAGCAGTACTTC
NA	NA	TRBV12-3/TRBV12-4	TRBJ1-5	CASSPKGDQPQHF	TGTGCCAGCAGTCCAAAGGGGGATCAGCCCCAGCATTTT
NA	NA	TRBV21-1	TRBJ2-1	CASSKQEPLWHTSGRRGYNEQFF	TGTGCCAGCAGCAAACAGGAACCCCTTTGGCACACTAGCGGGCGCCGGGGTTACAATGAGCAGTTCTTC
NA	NA	TRBV5-8	TRBJ1-1	CATKRGRALSTEAFF	TGTGCCACCAAACGAGGTAGAGCCCTGAGCACTGAAGCTTTCTTT
TRBD1	NA	TRBV3-1/TRBV3-2	TRBJ2-7	CASSQGTAYEQYF	TGTGCCAGCAGCCAGGGGACAGCCTACGAGCAGTACTTC
TRBD1	many	TRBV2	TRBJ2-7	CASRAGTARDEQYF	TGTGCCAGCAGGGCCGGGACAGCCAGGGACGAGCAGTACTTC
NA	NA	TRBV5-1	TRBJ2-5	CASSSRTGVEETQYF	TGCGCCAGCAGCTCCAGGACTGGGGTGGAAGAGACCCAGTACTTC
TRBD2	NA	TRBV5-4	TRBJ2-2	CASSGKTSGRPSTGELFF	TGTGCCAGCAGCGGGAAGACTAGCGGGAGACCTAGCACCGGGGAGCTGTTTTTT
NA	NA	TRBV6-5	TRBJ1-4	CASTVVQGHGEKLFF	TGTGCCAGCACTGTTGTACAGGGTCATGGTGAAAAACTGTTTTTT
NA	NA	TRBV5-5	TRBJ1-1	CASSFVPGNTEAFF	TGTGCCAGCAGCTTTGTTCCAGGGAACACTGAAGCTTTCTTT
TRBD1	NA	TRBV30	TRBJ1-2	CAWSTQGGGYTF	TGTGCCTGGAGTACACAGGGGGGCGGCTACACCTTC